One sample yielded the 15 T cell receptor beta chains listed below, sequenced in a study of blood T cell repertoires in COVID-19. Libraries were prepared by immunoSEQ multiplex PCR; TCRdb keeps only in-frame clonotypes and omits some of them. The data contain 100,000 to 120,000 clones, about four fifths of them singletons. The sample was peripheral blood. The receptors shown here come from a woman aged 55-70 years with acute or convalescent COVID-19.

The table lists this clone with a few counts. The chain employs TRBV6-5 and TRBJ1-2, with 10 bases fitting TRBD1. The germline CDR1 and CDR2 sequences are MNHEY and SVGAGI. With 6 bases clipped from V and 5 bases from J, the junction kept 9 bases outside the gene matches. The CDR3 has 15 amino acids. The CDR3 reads CASRPPTGGIYGYTF. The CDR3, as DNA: TGTGCCAGCAGACCACCGACAGGGGGCATATATGGCTACACCTTC.

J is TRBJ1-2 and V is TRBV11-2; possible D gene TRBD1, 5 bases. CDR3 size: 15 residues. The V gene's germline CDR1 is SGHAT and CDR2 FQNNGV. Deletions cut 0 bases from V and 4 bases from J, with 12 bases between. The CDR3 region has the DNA TGTGCCAGCAGCTTAGAGGCTCAGGGTTCCTATGGCTACACCTTC. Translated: CASSLEAQGSYGYTF. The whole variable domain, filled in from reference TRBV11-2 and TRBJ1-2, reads EAGVAQSPRYKIIEKRQSVAFWCNPISGHATLYWYQQILGQGPKLLIQFQNNGVVDDSQLPKDRFSAERLKGVDSTLKIQPAKLEDSAVYLCASSLEAQGSYGYTFGSGTRLTVV.

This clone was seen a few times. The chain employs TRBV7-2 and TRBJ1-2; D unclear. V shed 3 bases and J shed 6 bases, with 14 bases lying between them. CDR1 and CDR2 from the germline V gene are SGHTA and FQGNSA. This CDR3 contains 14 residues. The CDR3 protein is CASSFGGFQDGYTF. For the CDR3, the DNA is TGTGCCAGCAGCTTCGGCGGGTTTCAAGATGGCTACACCTTC.

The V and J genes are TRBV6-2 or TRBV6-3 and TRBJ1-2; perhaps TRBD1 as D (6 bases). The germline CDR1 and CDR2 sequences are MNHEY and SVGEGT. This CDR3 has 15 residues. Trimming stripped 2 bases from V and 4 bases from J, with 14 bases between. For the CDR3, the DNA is TGTGCCAGCAGTTACCCCGGACAGACAACCTATGGCTACACCTTC. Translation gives CASSYPGQTTYGYTF.

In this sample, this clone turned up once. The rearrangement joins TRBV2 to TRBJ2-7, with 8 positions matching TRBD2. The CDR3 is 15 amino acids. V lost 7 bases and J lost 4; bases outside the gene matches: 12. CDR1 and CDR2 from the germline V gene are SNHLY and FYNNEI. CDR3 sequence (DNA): TGTGCCAGCACCGGGGGGGGGACTAGGGCATACGAGCAGTACTTC. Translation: CASTGGGTRAYEQYF.

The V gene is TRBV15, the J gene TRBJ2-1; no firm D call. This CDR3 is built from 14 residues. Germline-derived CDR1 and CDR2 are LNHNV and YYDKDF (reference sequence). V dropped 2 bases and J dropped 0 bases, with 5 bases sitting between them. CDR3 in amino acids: CATSRLDSYNEQFF. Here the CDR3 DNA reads TGTGCCACCAGCAGACTAGACTCCTACAATGAGCAGTTCTTC.

CDR3 region: CASSIQRGIYNEQFF. As DNA, the CDR3 is TGTGCCAGTAGTATCCAGAGGGGGATCTACAATGAGCAGTTCTTC. The rearrangement links TRBV19 to TRBJ2-1; possible D gene TRBD1, 6 bases. Trimming stripped 3 bases from V and 3 bases from J, with 12 bases between. The CDR3 sequence is 15 residues long. Germline assignment: CDR1 LNHDA and CDR2 SQIVND (reference sequence).

CDR3 DNA: TGTGCCAGCAGCTCGACACGACAGGGGGTGGGAGGGGATACGCAGTATTTT. This sequence encodes CASSSTRQGVGGDTQYF. This sequence joins TRBV5-6 and TRBJ2-3; TRBD1 aligns across 9 bases. The germline gives CDR1 SGHDT, CDR2 YYEEEE. The CDR3 runs to 17 residues. J gave up 6 bases and V 3 bases, and 14 bases lay outside the gene matches.

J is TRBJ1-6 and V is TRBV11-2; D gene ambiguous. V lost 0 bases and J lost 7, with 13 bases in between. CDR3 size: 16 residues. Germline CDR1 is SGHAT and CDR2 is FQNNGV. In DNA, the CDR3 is TGTGCCAGCAGCTTAGATAGAGGGCAGGCGAATTCACCCCTCCACTTT. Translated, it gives CASSLDRGQANSPLHF. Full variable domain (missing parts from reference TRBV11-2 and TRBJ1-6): EAGVAQSPRYKIIEKRQSVAFWCNPISGHATLYWYQQILGQGPKLLIQFQNNGVVDDSQLPKDRFSAERLKGVDSTLKIQPAKLEDSAVYLCASSLDRGQANSPLHFGNGTRLTVT.

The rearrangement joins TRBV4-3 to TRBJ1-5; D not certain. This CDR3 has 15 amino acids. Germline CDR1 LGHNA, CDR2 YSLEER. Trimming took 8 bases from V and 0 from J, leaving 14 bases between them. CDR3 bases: TGCGCCAGCCGTGCGCAGGCCTATAGCAATCAGCCCCAGCATTTT. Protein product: CASRAQAYSNQPQHF.

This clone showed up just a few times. Here the CDR3 DNA reads TGCGCCAGCAGCCAAGTGGGCAGCGGGACTGAAGCTTTCTTT. This gives the protein CASSQVGSGTEAFF. This rearrangement joins TRBV4-1 to TRBJ1-1; D is ambiguous. The CDR3 has 14 residues. Germline loops: CDR1 MGHRA, CDR2 YSYEKL. V shed 1 base and J shed 5 bases, with 11 bases lying between them.

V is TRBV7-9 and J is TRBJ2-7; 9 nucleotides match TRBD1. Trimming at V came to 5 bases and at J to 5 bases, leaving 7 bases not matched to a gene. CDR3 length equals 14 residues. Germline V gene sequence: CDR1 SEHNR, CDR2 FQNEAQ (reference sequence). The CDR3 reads CASSPQGASHEQYF. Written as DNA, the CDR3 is TGTGCCAGCAGCCCACAGGGGGCATCTCACGAGCAGTACTTC.

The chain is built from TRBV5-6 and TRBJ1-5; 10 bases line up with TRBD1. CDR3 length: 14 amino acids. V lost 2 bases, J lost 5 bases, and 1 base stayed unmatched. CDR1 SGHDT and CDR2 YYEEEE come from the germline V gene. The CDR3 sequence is CASSFGTGDQPQHF. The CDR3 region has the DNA TGTGCCAGCAGCTTCGGGACAGGGGATCAGCCCCAGCATTTT.

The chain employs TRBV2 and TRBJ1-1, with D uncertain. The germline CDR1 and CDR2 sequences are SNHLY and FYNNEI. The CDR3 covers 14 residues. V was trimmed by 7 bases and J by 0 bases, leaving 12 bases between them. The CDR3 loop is CASKPLNVNTEAFF. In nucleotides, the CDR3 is TGTGCCAGCAAGCCGCTAAATGTGAACACTGAAGCTTTCTTT. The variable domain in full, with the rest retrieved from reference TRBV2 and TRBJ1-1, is EPEVTQTPSHQVTQMGQEVILRCVPISNHLYFYWYRQILGQKVEFLVSFYNNEISEKSEIFDDQFSVERPDGSNFTLKIRSTKLEDSAMYFCASKPLNVNTEAFFGQGTRLTVV.

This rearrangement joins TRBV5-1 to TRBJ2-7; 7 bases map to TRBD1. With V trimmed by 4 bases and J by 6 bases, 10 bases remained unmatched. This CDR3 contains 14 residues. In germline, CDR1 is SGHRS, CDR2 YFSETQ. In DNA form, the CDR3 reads TGCGCCAGCAGCGGGTCGACAGGGCAAAGCGAGCAGTACTTC. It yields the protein CASSGSTGQSEQYF.